This T cell receptor beta chain was sequenced during a study of cytomegalovirus exposure and HLA in healthy donors. Study background: In a later analysis, the 120 or so validation repertoires were reported to have used the same platform as the 600 to 800 first-cohort repertoires.

V was pared by 4 bases and J by 2 bases, with 6 bases of the junction left unmatched. Germline values: CDR1 SGHRS, CDR2 YFSETQ. The CDR3 has 16 amino acids. Study results and caveats: In the 95 to 150 validation repertoires, a later analysis found that first-cohort TCR clusters tended to co-occur. Researchers reported that a few CMV-associated chains were confirmed in vitro as CMV antigen-specific. Some TCR beta chains (over 150 of them) were listed as cytomegalovirus-associated.

Here immunoSEQ multiplex PCR was the method, and the copy in TCRdb shows in-frame clones only, minus some. The sample includes 150,000 to 200,000 clones, roughly 89% of them seen just once. Regarding this clone: The antigen is unknown.

This receptor was identified in a young woman in good health and CMV-seropositive. The sequencing input was PBMCs. The rearrangement uses TRBV5-1 and TRBJ2-3; 11 nucleotides match TRBD2. The CDR3 DNA is TGCGCCAGCAGCACCTTAGCGGGAGGGTCCACAGATACGCAGTATTTT. Translating gives CASSTLAGGSTDTQYF.